This TCR beta chain was sequenced during a study of blood T cell repertoires in COVID-19. Study context: Both acute and convalescent COVID-19 samples were obtained from the United States, Italy and Spain.

Trimming stripped 5 bases from V and 1 base from J, with 15 bases between. CDR1 is SGHTA, CDR2 FQGTGA, per germline. CDR3 length: 15 amino acids. Using immunoSEQ multiplex PCR, the repertoire was profiled, and TCRdb retains in-frame clones only, with some absent. The table has about 250,000 clones, approximately 85% seen once. The study drew participants aged about 18 to 95 years from around 24 US areas. The genes are TRBV7-3 and TRBJ2-7, with D perhaps matching TRBD1 (6 bases). The sample consisted of PBMCs or T cells enriched from blood (not recorded which). This TCR came from a woman aged 45-60 years with acute COVID-19. The CDR3 DNA is TGTGCCAGCAGCCCCCAGGCAGGGGATTCCTACGAGCAGTACTTC. This sequence encodes CASSPQAGDSYEQYF.